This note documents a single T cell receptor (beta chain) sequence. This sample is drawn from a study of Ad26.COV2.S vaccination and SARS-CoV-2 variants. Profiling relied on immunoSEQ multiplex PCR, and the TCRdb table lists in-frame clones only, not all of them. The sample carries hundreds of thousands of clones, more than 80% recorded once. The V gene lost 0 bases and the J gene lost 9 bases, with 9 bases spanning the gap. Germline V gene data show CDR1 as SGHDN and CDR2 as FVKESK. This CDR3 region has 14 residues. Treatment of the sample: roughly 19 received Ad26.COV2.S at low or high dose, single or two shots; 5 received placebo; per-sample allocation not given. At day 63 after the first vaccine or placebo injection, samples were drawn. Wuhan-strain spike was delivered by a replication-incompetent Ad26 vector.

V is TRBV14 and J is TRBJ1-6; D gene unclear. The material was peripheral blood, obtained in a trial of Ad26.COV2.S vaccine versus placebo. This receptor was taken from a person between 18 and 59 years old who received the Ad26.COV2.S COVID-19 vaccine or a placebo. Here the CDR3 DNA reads TGTGCCAGCAGCCAAGAGATGGGGATTTCACCCCTCCACTTT. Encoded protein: CASSQEMGISPLHF.